This TCR beta chain stems from a study of OX40 agonist ivuxolimab in advanced cancers. Study in general: In this cohort, patients received ivuxolimab, an agonistic anti-OX40 (CD134) antibody. Patients were dosed intravenously with ivuxolimab at 0.01 to 10 mg/kg every 2 weeks. Partial responses were achieved by three patients, one with hepatocellular carcinoma and two with cutaneous melanoma.

This CDR3 spans 14 amino acids. Trimming took 5 bases from V and 9 from J; bases not matched to a gene: 9. Germline CDR1 reads MDHEN; CDR2 reads SYDVKM. Details on this clone: The antigen is undetermined.

Study results and caveats: Both CD4+ and CD8+ T cell populations in blood had undergone clonal expansion by week 6 at 0.1 to 3.0 mg/kg.

TCRdb keeps only in-frame clones here, not all; method: immunoSEQ multiplex PCR. The data show 65,000 to 90,000 clones, with approximately 86% seen just once and approximately 0.63% held by the top ten. The input for sequencing was CD4+ or CD8+ T cells sorted from blood, taken in a trial of the OX40 agonist ivuxolimab. This TCR derives from an adult with an advanced solid tumor such as melanoma, head and neck, liver or kidney cancer. The V gene is TRBV28, the J gene TRBJ2-7, with 11 bases aligning to TRBD2. CDR3 loop: CASSPGLAVIGQYF. CDR3 coding DNA: TGTGCCAGCAGTCCGGGACTAGCGGTTATAGGGCAGTACTTC.